This T cell receptor (beta chain) is drawn from a study of T cell responses to AZD1222 COVID-19 vaccine. Sequenced by immunoSEQ multiplex PCR; TCRdb stores in-frame clones only, minus some. Among around 91,000 clones listed, 70% to 90% were seen once. Germline V gene lookup returns CDR1 SEHNR and CDR2 FQNEAQ (reference sequence). CDR3 length: 13 amino acids. V dropped 5 bases and J dropped 3 bases, with 10 bases sitting between them. The gene calls are TRBV7-9 and TRBJ1-1; tentatively, D is TRBD1 (5 bases). Here the sequenced sample was peripheral blood, taken on day 0 of AZD1222 vaccination. The clonotype was recovered from an adult in good health. The CDR3 DNA reads as TGTGCCAGCAGCCCAGGGACGTACACTGAAGCTTTCTTT. This translates into CASSPGTYTEAFF.